This T cell receptor beta chain was sequenced for a study of cytomegalovirus exposure and HLA in healthy donors (dated by TCRdb to between 2016 and 2019). Describing the broader study: According to an earlier analysis of around 600 of the donors, some 170 million T cells yielded 95 million to 140 million unique TCR beta sequences and approximately 280 Gb of sequence data. Among some 410 genotyped donors of the cohort, an average of about 240,000 unique TCR beta nucleotide sequences were sequenced per donor, around 20% of them non-productive. Alongside the repertoire data, information on donor age, sex, ethnicity and CMV serostatus was compiled. The number of typed donors differed by locus: about 620-630 for A, B, C, DRB1 and DQB1; 500 to 550 for DQA1; some 590 for DPA1; and around 450 for DPB1. In a later analysis, previously published TCR beta repertoires from 666 donors were re-analyzed and high-resolution HLA genotyping was added so that TCR occurrence patterns could be studied. About five DR-DQ haplotypes were treated as single units for association and clustering because of strong linkage in the cohort. A later genetic analysis used genome-wide SNP genotypes for about 65% of the 666 donors, treating that subset as a discovery cohort. All discovery cohort repertoires had been generated on a single sequencing platform. Approximately 310 gigabases of sequencing data and around 90 million unique TCR sequences made up an early release that covered 640 HLA-typed donors. The genetic ancestry cluster associated with self-reported Caucasian donors included approximately 85% of the 398 genotyped donors. The aim of the study was to test whether cataloging public T cell receptors could identify signatures of past pathogen exposure. The study profiled the T cell repertoires of about 640 subjects by immunosequencing and related them to cytomegalovirus serostatus. High-throughput TCR immunosequencing, statistical association of individual TCRs with disease status, and machine learning were combined to predict cytomegalovirus infection status. An earlier analysis of about 620 of the donors applied high-throughput TCR beta sequencing to assess whether each TCR beta V gene segment acted as functional or pseudogenic. Class I and class II HLA loci were covered by the typing at four-digit resolution. Besides the first cohort of under 700 subjects, a separate validation cohort made up of 120 different subjects was used. The later analysis used no new phenotypic data to find candidate immune exposures, relying instead on TCR beta sequences and their occurrence across donors.

Results the study describes overall, beyond this receptor: In this cohort, only TCR beta chains were sequenced, and detectable features were limited by the absence of alpha or paired-chain data. Presence/absence analyses assumed roughly uniform sequencing depth across donors, an assumption that may not hold. Because some donors lacked HLA typing at each locus, the association tests relied only on the typed subset. Correlated functional status among segregating V segments might reflect linkage disequilibrium, but an unknown experimental factor could not be ruled out. A further reported finding was that TCR beta sequences accurately predicted the HLA-A and HLA-B alleles for most subjects in the first cohort. According to the authors, the approach could potentially be generalized to other disease states and immunological phenotypes. In a later genetic analysis, a missense DCLRE1C variant was associated with V-gene and J-gene trimming of TCR beta chains, and the association was replicated in an independent cohort. A later analysis found that TCR association rates varied across HLA loci, with DRB1 alleles showing the most associated TCRs and HLA-C alleles the fewest. In vitro tests confirmed that a few of the cytomegalovirus-associated TCR beta chains recognize cytomegalovirus antigens. In a later analysis, several top co-occurrence clusters were reported to appear linked to parvovirus B19, influenza, CMV and Epstein-Barr virus. In a later analysis, about 17,000 TCR beta sequences were associated with specific HLA alleles at a false discovery rate of 0.05. Compared with equally common non-associated chains, HLA-associated TCR beta chains in a later analysis were more clonally expanded and had lower generation probabilities. The 87-base-pair reads could not distinguish some IMGT-functional V segments, including TRBV6-2 and TRBV6-3, so those segments were excluded. About 17 rarely observed V segments, including chromosome 9 orphons, were excluded from the earlier analysis of some 590 of the donors because counts were too low. The study gave a list of 150 to 200 TCR beta chains associated with cytomegalovirus. Cytomegalovirus status was reported to be diagnosed by the classifier with high specificity and sensitivity in both the original and validation cohorts. In a later analysis, most CMV-associated TCR beta chains were found to appear HLA-restricted, with HLA associations seemingly driven largely by CMV exposure. A cluster of highly shared sequence variants was judged likely to be a technical artifact of the sequencing pipeline. Compared with the approximately 670-donor mean, donors in an Asian-associated ancestry cluster had fewer N-insertions in productive TCRs, according to a later genetic analysis. In an earlier analysis of some 500 of the donors, most TCR beta V segments appeared in productive rearrangements about 87% or about 30% of the time, broadly matching IMGT annotations. Assigning TCR associations to individual alleles was difficult when HLA alleles, especially DR and DQ, strongly co-occurred. While some public TCRs were present in many individuals, most TCR sequences turned up only very rarely across donors. CMV serostatus was the only immune exposure information available for the cohort.

In total, roughly 670 healthy bone marrow donors made up the cohort. At the time of sampling, every cohort member was nominally healthy, though immune exposures that went unrecorded were likely present. The donor was CMV seronegative and was included in the group of around 320 seronegative cohort members. A peripheral blood sample was provided by each donor, and peripheral blood mononuclear cells were used for TCR beta sequencing. The Qiagen DNeasy Blood Extraction Kit was used to extract genomic DNA from the blood cell samples. Trimming leaves V shorter by 4 bases and J shorter by 0 bases, with the junction holding 5 bases beyond the gene matches. The CDR3 contains 15 residues, cysteine and phenylalanine counted. Only CDR3 DNA remains: 45 bases, in frame from the first base. The germline V gene sets CDR1 to SGHDN and CDR2 to FVKESK. Library preparation employed the immunoSEQ multiplex PCR assay. The multiplex PCR relied on a mix of 60 forward primers for TCR Vbeta segments and 13 reverse primers for TCR Jbeta segments. Amplification of the CDR3 region of rearranged TCR beta genes was performed with a multiplex PCR assay on genomic DNA. The amplified TCR beta libraries were sequenced on the Illumina HiSeq System as 87-base-pair reads. Concerning the study's data processing: Across the roughly 600 repertoires, a later analysis counted 80 million or so unique TCR beta chains, around 11 million of which were shared by at least two donors. Raw reads were error-corrected and collapsed into unique sequences by a nearest-neighbor algorithm in which closely related sequences were merged to remove PCR and sequencing errors. Alignment of CDR3 sequences to IMGT reference sequences was used to assign V, D and J gene segments. For a sequence to be retained, at least a six-nucleotide match to both a V gene segment and a J gene segment was required. Rearrangements were called productive when the CDR3 lacked stop codons and stayed in frame with V and J; all others were non-productive. CDR3 was defined according to IMGT convention as the region running from the second conserved V-encoded cysteine to the conserved J-encoded phenylalanine. Sequences without an unambiguous match to a single V gene segment were excluded from the earlier analysis of about 630 of the donors. In an earlier analysis of 450 to 750 of the donors, a V segment was called functional when productive rearrangements were above 56.7%, and segregating when the standard deviation between donors exceeded 5%. A statistical classification framework was built for diagnosing cytomegalovirus status from the catalog of TCR beta chain sequences. A later analysis assigned V and J genes by comparing TCR nucleotide sequences with IMGT/GENE-DB human TR gene sequences. Using the TCRdist pipeline, a later analysis assigned CDR3 sequences along with most-parsimonious VDJ recombination scenarios. In a later analysis, every TCR beta chain was defined by the combination of its CDR3 amino acid sequence and its V-gene family, and reads without a unique V-gene family were dropped. As a way to deal with suspected cross-contamination and a sequencing artifact, a later analysis dropped hundreds of nucleotide sequences that were highly shared and had low generation probability. A later analysis calculated a clonal expansion index for each public chain from normalized within-repertoire ranks of inferred template counts. A later analysis computed generation probabilities with a VDJ recombination model fitted to out-of-frame rearrangements, and checked the results against IGoR. Hypergeometric tests were used in a later analysis to score TCR-TCR, TCR-HLA and TCR-CMV co-occurrence, with a repertoire-size bias correction applied to the TCR pairs. In a later analysis, false discovery rates were estimated by permuting HLA or CMV assignments 20 times. A later analysis grouped co-occurring TCRs with DBSCAN, adding TCRdist sequence similarity when clustering within HLA-allele-positive subsets. Co-occurrence clustering excluded repertoires with fewer than 30,000 or more than 120,000 public chains, plus five with anomalous nucleotide sharing. Here the immuneACCESS table is served through TCRdb, limited to in-frame sequences with V and J called. Missing clones are a known gap in these copies; in checked studies unresolved V genes cover under half, and the rest lacks a known reason. V, J and clone size were drawn from that table, and D and trimming were deduced from the DNA. The sample includes fewer than 250,000 clones, with about 80% observed a single time. Around 1.8% of the sample goes to the ten largest clones.

Note on this clone: Its antigen is still unknown. Base qualities are missing; no much larger clone stands one base away.

Sample: PBMCs. The TCR was taken from a man between 18 and 35 years old in good health and CMV-seronegative. The receptor chain draws on TRBV14 and TRBJ2-7; 8 bases in the junction line up with TRBD1. In nucleotide form, the sequence is TGTGCCAGCAGCCCAAACCAGGGGGCCTCCTACGAGCAGTACTTC. It translates to CASSPNQGASYEQYF.